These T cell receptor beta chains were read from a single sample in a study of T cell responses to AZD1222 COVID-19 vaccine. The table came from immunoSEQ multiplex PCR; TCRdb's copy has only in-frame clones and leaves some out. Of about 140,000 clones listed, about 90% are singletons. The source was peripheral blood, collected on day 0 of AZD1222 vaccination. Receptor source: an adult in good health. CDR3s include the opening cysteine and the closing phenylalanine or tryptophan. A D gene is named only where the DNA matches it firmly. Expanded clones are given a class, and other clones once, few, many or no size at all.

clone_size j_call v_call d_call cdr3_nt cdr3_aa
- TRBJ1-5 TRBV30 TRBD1 TGTGCCTGGAGTGATTTGGACAGGGACAATCAGCCCCAGCATTTT CAWSDLDRDNQPQHF
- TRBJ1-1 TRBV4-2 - TGTGCCAGCAGCCAGAACCTCTATAGGGGGGGGAACACTGAAGCTTTCTTT CASSQNLYRGGNTEAFF
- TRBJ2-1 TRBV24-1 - TGTGCCACCAGTGATTTGCTCAGGAGCGAGCAGTTCTTC CATSDLLRSEQFF
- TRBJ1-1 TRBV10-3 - TGTGCCATCAGTGGAGGGGGGTTAGAGGGGAACACTGAAGCTTTCTTT CAISGGGLEGNTEAFF
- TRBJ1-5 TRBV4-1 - TGCGCCAGCAGCCCGGACAGAAATCAGCCCCAGCATTTT CASSPDRNQPQHF
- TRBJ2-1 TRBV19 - TGTGCCAGTAGTATGAACAGGGTGGGGGACGATGAGCAGTTCTTC CASSMNRVGDDEQFF
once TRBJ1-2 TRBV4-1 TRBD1 TGCGCCAGCAGCCAAGATCGGAGGGGGCGCGGCTATGGCTACACCTTC CASSQDRRGRGYGYTF
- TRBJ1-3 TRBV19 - TGTGCCAGTAGCGGCCGGCAGGGAAAAATAGGGGGCTCTGGAAACACCATATATTTT CASSGRQGKIGGSGNTIYF
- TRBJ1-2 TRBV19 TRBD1 TGTGCCAGTAGCGCGACAGGGACGAACTATGGCTACACCTTC CASSATGTNYGYTF
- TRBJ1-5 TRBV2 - TGTGCCAGCAGTGATAGGGGGGGCACAGGGCACAATCAGCCCCAGCATTTT CASSDRGGTGHNQPQHF
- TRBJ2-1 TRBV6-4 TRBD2 TGTGCCAGCAGTGAAGGTACTAGCGCCAGCAATGAGCAGTTCTTC CASSEGTSASNEQFF
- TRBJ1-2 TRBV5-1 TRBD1 TGCGCCAGCAGCTTCGGACAGGGAGCCCTCTATGGCTACACCTTC CASSFGQGALYGYTF
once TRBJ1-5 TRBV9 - TGTGCCAGCAGCGTAGACCCGGGGGGGCAGCCCCAGCATTTT CASSVDPGGQPQHF
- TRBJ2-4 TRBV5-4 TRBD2 TGTGCCAGCAGCTCAACTAGCGGGAGCTGGGACATTCAGTACTTC CASSSTSGSWDIQYF
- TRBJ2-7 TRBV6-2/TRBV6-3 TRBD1 TGTGCCAGCAGTTACTCGGGACAGCCAAGCGACGAGCAGTACTTC CASSYSGQPSDEQYF
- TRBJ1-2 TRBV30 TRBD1 TGTGCCTGGAGACGAGGGGGCAGGGGCTACACCTTC CAWRRGGRGYTF
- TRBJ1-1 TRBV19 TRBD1 TGTGCCAGTATGTGGGGAGGGGGCGGTTTCGGTCAGACTGAAGCTTTCTTT CASMWGGGGFGQTEAFF
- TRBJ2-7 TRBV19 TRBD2 TGTGCCAGTAGTATGGGACTAGCCCCTTACGAGCAGTACTTC CASSMGLAPYEQYF
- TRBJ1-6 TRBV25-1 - TGTGCCAGCAGTGTACCCTCCTATAATTCACCCCTCCACTTT CASSVPSYNSPLHF
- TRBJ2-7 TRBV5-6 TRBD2 TGTGCCAGCAGCTTTGGGGTTAGTGTGTTAGCGGGTACCTACGAGCAGTACTTC CASSFGVSVLAGTYEQYF
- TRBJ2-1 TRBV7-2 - TGTGCCAGCAGCTTTCTAGCGTCCTACAATGAGCAGTTCTTC CASSFLASYNEQFF
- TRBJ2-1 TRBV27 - TGTGCCAGCAGTTTATTATCTTTCGGTAGCCCATTGCTCGATGAGCAGTTCTTC CASSLLSFGSPLLDEQFF